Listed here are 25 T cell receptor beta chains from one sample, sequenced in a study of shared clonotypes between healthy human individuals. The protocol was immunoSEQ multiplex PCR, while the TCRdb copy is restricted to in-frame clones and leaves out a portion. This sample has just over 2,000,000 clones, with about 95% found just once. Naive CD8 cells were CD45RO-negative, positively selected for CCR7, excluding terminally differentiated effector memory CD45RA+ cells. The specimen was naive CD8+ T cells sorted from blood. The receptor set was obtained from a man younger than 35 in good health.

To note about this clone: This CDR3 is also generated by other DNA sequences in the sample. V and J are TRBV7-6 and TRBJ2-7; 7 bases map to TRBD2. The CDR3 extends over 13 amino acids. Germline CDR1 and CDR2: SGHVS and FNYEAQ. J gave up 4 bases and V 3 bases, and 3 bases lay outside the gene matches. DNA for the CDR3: TGTGCCAGCAGCTTGGGGGGGACGTACGAGCAGTACTTC. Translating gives CASSLGGTYEQYF.

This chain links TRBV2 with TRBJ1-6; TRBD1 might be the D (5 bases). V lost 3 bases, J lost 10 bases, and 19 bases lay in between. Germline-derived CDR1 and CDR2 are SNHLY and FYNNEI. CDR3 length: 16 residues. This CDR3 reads CASSDNDWGVGSPLHF. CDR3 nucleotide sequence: TGTGCCAGCAGTGACAATGATTGGGGGGTTGGGTCACCCCTCCACTTT.

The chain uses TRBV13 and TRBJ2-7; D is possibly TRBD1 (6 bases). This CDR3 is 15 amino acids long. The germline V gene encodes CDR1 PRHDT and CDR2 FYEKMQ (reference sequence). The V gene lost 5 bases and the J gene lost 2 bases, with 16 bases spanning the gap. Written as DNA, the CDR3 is TGTGCCAGCAGCCCTTCCGAAGGACAGACCTACGAGCAGTACTTC. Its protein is CASSPSEGQTYEQYF.

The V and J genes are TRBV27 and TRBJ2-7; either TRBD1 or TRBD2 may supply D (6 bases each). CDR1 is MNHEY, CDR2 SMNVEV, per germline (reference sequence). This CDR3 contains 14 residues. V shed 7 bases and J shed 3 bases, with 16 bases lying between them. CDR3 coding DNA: TGTGCCAGCAAACCATCGGGGGCAAACTACGAGCAGTACTTC. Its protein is CASKPSGANYEQYF.

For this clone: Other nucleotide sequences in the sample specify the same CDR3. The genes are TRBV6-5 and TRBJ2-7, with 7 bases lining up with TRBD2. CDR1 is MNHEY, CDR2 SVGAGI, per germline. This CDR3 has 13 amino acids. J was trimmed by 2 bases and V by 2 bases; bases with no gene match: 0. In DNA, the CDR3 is TGTGCCAGCAGTTACGCGGGGGCCTACGAGCAGTACTTC. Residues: CASSYAGAYEQYF.

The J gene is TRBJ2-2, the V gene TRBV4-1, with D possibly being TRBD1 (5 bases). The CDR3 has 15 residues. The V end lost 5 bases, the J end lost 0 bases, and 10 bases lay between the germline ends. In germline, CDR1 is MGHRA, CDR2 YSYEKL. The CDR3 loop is CASSYRNSNTGELFF. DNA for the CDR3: TGCGCCAGCAGCTACAGGAATTCGAACACCGGGGAGCTGTTTTTT.

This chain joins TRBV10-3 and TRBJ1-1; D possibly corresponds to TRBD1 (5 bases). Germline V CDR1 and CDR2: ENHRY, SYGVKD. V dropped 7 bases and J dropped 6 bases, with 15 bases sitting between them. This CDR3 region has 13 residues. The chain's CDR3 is CAITSPGGPEAFF. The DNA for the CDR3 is TGTGCCATCACCTCACCGGGGGGTCCTGAAGCTTTCTTT.

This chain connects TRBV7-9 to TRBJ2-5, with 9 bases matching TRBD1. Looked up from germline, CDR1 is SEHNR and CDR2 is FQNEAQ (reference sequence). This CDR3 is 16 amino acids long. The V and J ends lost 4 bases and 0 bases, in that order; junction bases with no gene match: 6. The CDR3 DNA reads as TGTGCCAGCAGCTCAACCGACAGGGGGTACCAAGAGACCCAGTACTTC. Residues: CASSSTDRGYQETQYF.

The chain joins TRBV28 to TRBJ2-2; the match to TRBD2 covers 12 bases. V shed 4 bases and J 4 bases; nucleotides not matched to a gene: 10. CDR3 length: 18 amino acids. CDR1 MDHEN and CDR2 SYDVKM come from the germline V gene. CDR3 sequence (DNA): TGTGCCAGCAGTTCCCTGACTAGCGGGGGTTCTAGCACCGGGGAGCTGTTTTTT. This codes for CASSSLTSGGSSTGELFF. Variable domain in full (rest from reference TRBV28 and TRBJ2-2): DVKVTQSSRYLVKRTGEKVFLECVQDMDHENMFWYRQDPGLGLRLIYFSYDVKMKEKGDIPEGYSVSREKKERFSLILESASTNQTSMYLCASSSLTSGGSSTGELFFGEGSRLTVL.

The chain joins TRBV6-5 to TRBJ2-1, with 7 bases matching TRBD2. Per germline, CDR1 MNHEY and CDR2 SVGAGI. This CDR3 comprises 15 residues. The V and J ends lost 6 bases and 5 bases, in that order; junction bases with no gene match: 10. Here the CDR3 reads CASRVIAGPDNEQFF. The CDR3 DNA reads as TGTGCCAGCAGGGTAATAGCGGGCCCGGACAATGAGCAGTTCTTC.

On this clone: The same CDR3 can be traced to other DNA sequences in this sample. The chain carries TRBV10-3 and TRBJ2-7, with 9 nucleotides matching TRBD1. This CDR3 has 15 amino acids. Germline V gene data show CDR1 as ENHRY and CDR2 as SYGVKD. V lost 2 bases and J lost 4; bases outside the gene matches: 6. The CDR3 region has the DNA TGTGCCATCAGTGAGCCCGGGACAGGGAGTTACGAGCAGTACTTC. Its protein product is CAISEPGTGSYEQYF.

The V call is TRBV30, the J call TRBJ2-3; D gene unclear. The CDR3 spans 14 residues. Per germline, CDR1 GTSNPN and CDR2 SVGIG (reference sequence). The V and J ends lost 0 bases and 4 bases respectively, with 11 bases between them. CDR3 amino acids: CAWSVLNSADTQYF. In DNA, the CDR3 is TGTGCCTGGAGTGTCCTCAATTCGGCAGATACGCAGTATTTT.

This CDR3 reads CASSIDGGEGNQPQHF. In nucleotides, the CDR3 is TGTGCCAGTAGTATAGACGGGGGCGAGGGCAATCAGCCCCAGCATTTT. The chain has TRBV19 and TRBJ1-5; D perhaps matches TRBD1 (6 bases). Deletions cut 0 bases from V and 2 bases from J, with 11 bases between. This CDR3 comprises 16 residues. Germline values: CDR1 LNHDA, CDR2 SQIVND (reference sequence).

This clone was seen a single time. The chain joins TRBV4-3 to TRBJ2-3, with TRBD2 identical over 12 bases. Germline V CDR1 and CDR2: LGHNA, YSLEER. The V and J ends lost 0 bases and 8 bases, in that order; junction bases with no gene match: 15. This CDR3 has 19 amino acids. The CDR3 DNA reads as TGCGCCAGCAGCCAAGATCTAGCGGGAGGGATACTAAGCAGGGGTACGCAGTATTTT. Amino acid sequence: CASSQDLAGGILSRGTQYF.

CDR3 sequence reads: CASSPGQILMNTEAFF. CDR3 sequence (DNA): TGCGCCAGCAGCCCTGGACAGATTCTGATGAACACTGAAGCTTTCTTT. V and J are TRBV5-1 and TRBJ1-1; D may be TRBD1 (6 bases). Trimming pared 4 bases from V and 0 bases from J, leaving 16 bases between. Germline V gene data show CDR1 as SGHRS and CDR2 as YFSETQ. The CDR3 is made up of 16 amino acids. Full variable domain (missing parts from reference TRBV5-1 and TRBJ1-1): KAGVTQTPRYLIKTRGQQVTLSCSPISGHRSVSWYQQTPGQGLQFLFEYFSETQRNKGNFPGRFSGRQFSNSRSEMNVSTLELGDSALYLCASSPGQILMNTEAFFGQGTRLTVV.

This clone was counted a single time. CDR3 sequence: CASSLSLTNEQFF. The CDR3, as DNA: TGTGCCAGCAGTTTATCACTGACCAATGAGCAGTTCTTC. The chain recombines TRBV28 with TRBJ2-1; D is unclear. This CDR3 is built from 13 residues. V dropped 1 base and J dropped 6 bases, with 7 bases sitting between them. The germline V gene encodes CDR1 MDHEN and CDR2 SYDVKM.

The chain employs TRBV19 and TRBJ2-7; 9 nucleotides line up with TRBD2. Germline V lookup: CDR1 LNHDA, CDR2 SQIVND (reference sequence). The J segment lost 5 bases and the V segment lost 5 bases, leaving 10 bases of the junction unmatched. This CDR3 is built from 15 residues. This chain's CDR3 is CASSSTGTSNDEQYF. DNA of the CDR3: TGTGCCAGTAGTTCAACCGGGACTAGCAACGACGAGCAGTACTTC.

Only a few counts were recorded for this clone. CDR3 DNA sequence: TGTGCCTGGAGCCCGGGGTTCACTGAAGCTTTCTTT. Translation gives CAWSPGFTEAFF. The chain is built from TRBV30 and TRBJ1-1, with D uncertain. The V end was cut by 3 bases, the J end by 4 bases, with 9 bases between. Germline CDR1 is GTSNPN and CDR2 is SVGIG (reference sequence). There are 12 residues in the CDR3.

The CDR3 sequence is CASSGLAGALFSYEQYF. The CDR3 coding sequence is TGTGCCAGCAGTGGGCTAGCGGGGGCCCTTTTCTCCTACGAGCAGTACTTC. V is TRBV2 and J is TRBJ2-7; TRBD2 matches at 10 bases. The CDR3 has 17 amino acids. The V and J ends lost 4 bases and 0 bases, in that order; junction bases with no gene match: 9. Germline-derived CDR1 and CDR2 are SNHLY and FYNNEI.

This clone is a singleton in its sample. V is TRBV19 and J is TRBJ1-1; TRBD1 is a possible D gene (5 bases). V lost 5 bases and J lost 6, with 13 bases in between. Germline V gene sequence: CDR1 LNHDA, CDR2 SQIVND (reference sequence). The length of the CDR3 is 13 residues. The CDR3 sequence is CASSPSGGSEAFF. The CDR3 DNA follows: TGTGCCAGTAGTCCTAGCGGGGGTTCTGAAGCTTTCTTT.

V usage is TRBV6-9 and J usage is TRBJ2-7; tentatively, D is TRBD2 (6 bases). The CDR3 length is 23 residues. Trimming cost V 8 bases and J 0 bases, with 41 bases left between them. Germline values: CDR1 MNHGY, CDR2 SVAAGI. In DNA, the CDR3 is TGTGCCAGCCGTCCCGCCCTCAATCGGGGACTTCTGCATGGGACTCCCCGCTCCTACGAGCAGTACTTC. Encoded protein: CASRPALNRGLLHGTPRSYEQYF.

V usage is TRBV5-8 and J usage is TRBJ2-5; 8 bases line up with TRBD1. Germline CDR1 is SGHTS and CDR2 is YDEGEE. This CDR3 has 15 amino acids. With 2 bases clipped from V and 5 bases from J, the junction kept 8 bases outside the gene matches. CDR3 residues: CASSFDRGYGETQYF. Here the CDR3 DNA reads TGTGCCAGCAGCTTTGACAGGGGATATGGGGAGACCCAGTACTTC. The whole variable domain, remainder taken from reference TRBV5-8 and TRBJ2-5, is EAGVTQSPTHLIKTRGQQATLRCSPISGHTSVYWYQQALGLGLQFLLWYDEGEERNRGNFPPRFSGRQFPNYSSELNVNALELEDSALYLCASSFDRGYGETQYFGPGTRLLVL.

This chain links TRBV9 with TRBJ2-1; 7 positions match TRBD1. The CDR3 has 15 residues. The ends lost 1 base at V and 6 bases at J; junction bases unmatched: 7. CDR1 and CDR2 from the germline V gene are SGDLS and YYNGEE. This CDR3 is CASSVLWTGTNEQFF. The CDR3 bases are TGTGCCAGCAGCGTACTCTGGACAGGTACCAATGAGCAGTTCTTC.

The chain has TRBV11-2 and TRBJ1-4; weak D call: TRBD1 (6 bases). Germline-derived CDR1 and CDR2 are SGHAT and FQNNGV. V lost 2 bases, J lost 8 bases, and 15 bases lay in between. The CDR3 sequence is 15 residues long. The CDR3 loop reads CASSLSGEIREKLFF. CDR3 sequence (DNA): TGTGCCAGCAGCTTATCAGGGGAGATTCGGGAAAAACTGTTTTTT.

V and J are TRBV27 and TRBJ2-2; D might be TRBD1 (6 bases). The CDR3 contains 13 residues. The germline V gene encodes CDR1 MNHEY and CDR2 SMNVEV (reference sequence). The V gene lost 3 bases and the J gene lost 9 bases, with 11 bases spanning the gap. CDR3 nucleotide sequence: TGTGCCAGCAGTTTTACAGGGAGCTGGGAGCTGTTTTTT. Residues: CASSFTGSWELFF.